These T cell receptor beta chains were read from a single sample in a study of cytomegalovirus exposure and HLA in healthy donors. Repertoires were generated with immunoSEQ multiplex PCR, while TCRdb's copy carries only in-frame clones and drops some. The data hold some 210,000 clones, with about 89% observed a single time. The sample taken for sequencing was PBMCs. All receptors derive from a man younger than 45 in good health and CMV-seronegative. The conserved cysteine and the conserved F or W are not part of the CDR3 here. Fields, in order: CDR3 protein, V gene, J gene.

CDR3: ASSSRGHSYNEQF
V: TRBV6-5
J: TRBJ2-1

CDR3: ASSTRDRDLTGNTIY
V: TRBV5-1
J: TRBJ1-3

CDR3: ASSGDRGRNTIY
V: TRBV2
J: TRBJ1-3

CDR3: ASSKRGLDIEAF
V: TRBV28
J: TRBJ1-1

CDR3: ASSGSVTTYEQY
V: TRBV10-2
J: TRBJ2-7

CDR3: ASSIEGGEKLF
V: TRBV6-1
J: TRBJ1-4

CDR3: ASSSLAVEGETQY
V: TRBV19
J: TRBJ2-5

CDR3: ASSVDPKDYEQY
V: TRBV9
J: TRBJ2-7

CDR3: ASSYTPLAGGTDTQY
V: TRBV9
J: TRBJ2-3

CDR3: ASTRGTSNEQF
V: TRBV7-9
J: TRBJ2-1

CDR3: ASSLEGTGDYEQY
V: TRBV16
J: TRBJ2-7

CDR3: ASSFPGTVSNTEAF
V: TRBV7-9
J: TRBJ1-1

CDR3: ASSVGALGGEKLF
V: TRBV9
J: TRBJ1-4

CDR3: ASTELQGNQPQH
V: TRBV6-5
J: TRBJ1-5

CDR3: ASSQGTEETEAF
V: TRBV13
J: TRBJ1-1

CDR3: ASSTDRAGQPQH
V: TRBV7-2
J: TRBJ1-5

CDR3: ASSHRDRENTGELF
V: TRBV14
J: TRBJ2-2

CDR3: ASSRGQILNLATNEKLF
V: TRBV4-3
J: TRBJ1-4

CDR3: ASSPQMRIQPQH
V: TRBV27
J: TRBJ1-5

CDR3: ASSQDPPKVQDNSPLH
V: TRBV4-2
J: TRBJ1-6

CDR3: ASSYAIQGYGYT
V: TRBV7-2
J: TRBJ1-2

CDR3: ASSTDRAVGYT
V: TRBV4-3
J: TRBJ1-2

CDR3: ASSPYTGNYGYT
V: TRBV7-7
J: TRBJ1-2

CDR3: ASSHTGVEGNQPQH
V: TRBV2
J: TRBJ1-5

CDR3: SGKRGADTEAF
V: TRBV29-1
J: TRBJ1-1

CDR3: ASSLGHSTGGQPQH
V: TRBV6-5
J: TRBJ1-5

CDR3: ASSMGTLAGGFNEQF
V: TRBV19
J: TRBJ2-1

CDR3: ASTPQGAPYEQY
V: TRBV2
J: TRBJ2-7

CDR3: ASSSTSGRAQF
V: TRBV5-1
J: TRBJ2-1

CDR3: ASSTGFGETQY
V: TRBV19
J: TRBJ2-5

CDR3: ASSSSHNTEAF
V: TRBV7-9
J: TRBJ1-1

CDR3: AISEGPGQQF
V: TRBV10-3
J: TRBJ2-1

CDR3: ASSERLST
V: TRBV6-1
J: TRBJ1-2

CDR3: ASSLTQNQPQH
V: TRBV27
J: TRBJ1-5

CDR3: ASSRYSGGQETQY
V: TRBV7-9
J: TRBJ2-5

CDR3: ASSLAGVGTGELF
V: TRBV11-3
J: TRBJ2-2

CDR3: ASSLGNPTDTQY
V: TRBV11-3
J: TRBJ2-3

CDR3: ASKRQGPSNQPQH
V: TRBV2
J: TRBJ1-5

CDR3: ASGLAGINEQF
V: TRBV14
J: TRBJ2-1

CDR3: ASSSTSDSEAF
V: TRBV7-9
J: TRBJ1-1

CDR3: ASNPWGRGQPQH
V: TRBV6-6
J: TRBJ1-5

CDR3: ASTGDEQY
V: TRBV2
J: TRBJ2-7

CDR3: ASSPKGVQGPSLTEAF
V: TRBV7-9
J: TRBJ1-1

CDR3: ASSFFYRHDVSNEKLF
V: TRBV7-9
J: TRBJ1-4

CDR3: ASTPGKYTGELF
V: TRBV6-5
J: TRBJ2-2

CDR3: ASSEFTGGGYEQY
V: TRBV2
J: TRBJ2-7

CDR3: ATTGTGGQPQH
V: TRBV28
J: TRBJ1-5

CDR3: ASRTGTGGARGYT
V: TRBV5-1
J: TRBJ1-2

CDR3: ASSGQDEKLF
V: TRBV19
J: TRBJ1-4

CDR3: ASSFSGQQNIQY
V: TRBV28
J: TRBJ2-4

CDR3: ASSDRDRGPGNRGGYT
V: TRBV6-4
J: TRBJ1-2

CDR3: ATSRVGGTDTQY
V: TRBV15
J: TRBJ2-3

CDR3: ASSLAETFNQPQH
V: TRBV5-5
J: TRBJ1-5

CDR3: ASSSRQGANSQY
V: TRBV5-1
J: TRBJ2-4

CDR3: ASSPGDSGQPQH
V: TRBV27
J: TRBJ1-5

CDR3: ASSLSGTAQRSGELF
V: TRBV28
J: TRBJ2-2

CDR3: ASSPLGTPSVFSYNEQF
V: TRBV28
J: TRBJ2-1